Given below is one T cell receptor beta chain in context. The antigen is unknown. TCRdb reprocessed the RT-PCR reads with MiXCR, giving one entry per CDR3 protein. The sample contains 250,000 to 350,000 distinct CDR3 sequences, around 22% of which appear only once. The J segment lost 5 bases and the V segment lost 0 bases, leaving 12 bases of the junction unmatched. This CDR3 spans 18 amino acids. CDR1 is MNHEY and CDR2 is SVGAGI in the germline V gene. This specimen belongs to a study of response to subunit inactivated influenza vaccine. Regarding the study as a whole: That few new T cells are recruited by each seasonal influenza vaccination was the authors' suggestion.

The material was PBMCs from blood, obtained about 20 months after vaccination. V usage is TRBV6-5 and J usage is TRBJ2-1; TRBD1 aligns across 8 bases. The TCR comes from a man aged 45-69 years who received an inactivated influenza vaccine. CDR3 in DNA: TGTGCCAGCAGTTACTCTCCGCCGTGGCAGGGGGCTAACAATGAGCAGTTCTTC. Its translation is CASSYSPPWQGANNEQFF.